Listed below are T cell receptor beta chains from one sample, sequenced in a study of blood T cell repertoires in COVID-19. TCRdb's copy holds only in-frame clones and misses some; the assay was immunoSEQ multiplex PCR. The sample lists roughly 100,000 clones; about two thirds were seen once. Specimen: peripheral blood. These receptors all stem from a human donor with acute or convalescent COVID-19. The donor label of this sample is uncertain. The CDR3 runs from the conserved cysteine through the conserved F or W. The D gene is left open where the match is weak. Clone size, where shown, is once, few, many, or a class for clones that have expanded.

size | J | V | D | CDR3 | DNA
- | TRBJ2-3 | TRBV3-1/TRBV3-2 | - | CASSPLGLNLGALTDTQYF | TGTGCCAGCAGCCCACTGGGACTGAATCTAGGAGCCCTCACAGATACGCAGTATTTT
- | TRBJ2-4 | TRBV15 | - | CATSRAPSTGIAKNIQYF | TGTGCCACCAGCAGAGCCCCCTCCACAGGGATTGCCAAAAACATTCAGTACTTC
- | TRBJ2-2 | TRBV5-6 | - | CASSLDRSLGTGELFF | TGTGCCAGCAGCTTGGACAGGTCCTTAGGTACCGGGGAGCTGTTTTTT
- | TRBJ2-7 | TRBV6-6 | TRBD1 | CASSPAQGVTYEQYF | TGTGCCAGCAGTCCCGCCCAGGGGGTTACCTACGAGCAGTACTTC
- | TRBJ1-1 | TRBV29-1 | - | CSVEEWSGNTEAFF | TGCAGCGTTGAAGAGTGGTCCGGGAACACTGAAGCTTTCTTT
- | TRBJ1-5 | TRBV3-1/TRBV3-2 | TRBD1 | CASSPQGGQPQHF | TGTGCCAGCAGCCCTCAGGGGGGTCAGCCCCAGCATTTT
- | TRBJ2-1 | TRBV11-3 | - | CASSGGLSNEQFF | TGTGCCAGCAGCGGTGGGCTTTCCAATGAGCAGTTCTTC
once | TRBJ2-4 | TRBV5-5 | - | CASSRGAGENIQYF | TGTGCCAGCAGCCGGGGGGCAGGGGAGAACATTCAGTACTTC
few | TRBJ2-1 | TRBV9 | TRBD2 | CASSAWPQLAGNNEQFF | TGTGCCAGCAGCGCCTGGCCCCAGCTAGCGGGGAACAATGAGCAGTTCTTC
many | TRBJ2-5 | TRBV7-2 | TRBD2 | CASSFSSGGETQYF | TGTGCCAGCAGCTTCTCTAGCGGGGGAGAGACCCAGTACTTC
- | TRBJ2-5 | TRBV5-4 | TRBD2 | CASSPSGGPLQETQYF | TGTGCCAGCAGTCCTAGCGGGGGGCCCCTTCAAGAGACCCAGTACTTC
few | TRBJ2-1 | TRBV5-6 | - | CASSFGQSNEQFF | TGTGCCAGCAGCTTTGGACAGAGTAATGAGCAGTTCTTC
- | TRBJ2-3 | TRBV3-1/TRBV3-2 | TRBD2 | CASSRRLAGGGTSTDTQYF | TGTGCCAGCAGCCGTAGACTAGCGGGGGGAGGTACTAGCACAGATACGCAGTATTTT
- | TRBJ1-6 | TRBV18 | - | CASSSTKVHNSPLHF | TGTGCCAGCTCATCGACAAAGGTCCATAATTCACCCCTCCACTTT
- | TRBJ1-5 | TRBV12-3/TRBV12-4 | TRBD1 | CASSGDRTGSQHF | TGTGCCAGCAGTGGGGACAGAACTGGTTCCCAGCATTTT
- | TRBJ1-6 | TRBV19 | - | CASTSGGVSYNSPLHF | TGTGCCAGCACTTCCGGAGGCGTCTCCTATAATTCACCCCTCCACTTT
- | TRBJ1-5 | TRBV3-1/TRBV3-2 | - | CASGFSGNQPQHF | TGTGCCAGCGGTTTCTCGGGAAATCAGCCCCAGCATTTT
once | TRBJ2-5 | TRBV7-8 | TRBD2 | CASSPGLALETQYF | TGTGCCAGCAGCCCAGGACTAGCCCTAGAGACCCAGTACTTC
- | TRBJ2-3 | TRBV6-6 | TRBD2 | CASTRGGRTDTQYF | TGTGCCAGCACGCGCGGGGGACGCACAGATACGCAGTATTTT
- | TRBJ1-6 | TRBV5-1 | - | CASSLIAGEGSPLHF | TGCGCCAGCAGCTTGATAGCGGGGGAGGGGTCACCCCTCCACTTT
few | TRBJ2-2 | TRBV3-1/TRBV3-2 | - | CASSHHRAQSAGELFF | TGTGCCAGCAGCCACCACAGGGCGCAATCGGCCGGGGAGCTGTTTTTT
few | TRBJ1-4 | TRBV18 | TRBD1 | CASSTGTGLEKLFF | TGTGCCAGCTCAACCGGGACAGGTCTTGAAAAACTGTTTTTT
- | TRBJ2-5 | TRBV5-1 | - | CASSLPEVAQETQYF | TGCGCCAGCAGCCTTCCAGAGGTCGCCCAAGAGACCCAGTACTTC
- | TRBJ2-2 | TRBV12-5 | - | CASGLGQATGELFF | TGTGCTAGTGGTTTGGGACAGGCAACCGGGGAGCTGTTTTTT
- | TRBJ2-3 | TRBV12-3/TRBV12-4 | - | CASSFLPTDTQYF | TGTGCCAGCAGTTTTCTCCCCACAGATACGCAGTATTTT
- | TRBJ2-4 | TRBV19 | - | CASSPGDVKNIQYF | TGTGCCAGTAGTCCGGGGGACGTCAAAAACATTCAGTACTTC
- | TRBJ1-4 | TRBV6-5 | - | CASSSRRGKGDEKLFF | TGTGCCAGCAGTTCCCGCCGGGGGAAGGGAGATGAAAAACTGTTTTTT
- | TRBJ2-7 | TRBV29-1 | - | CSVEDSVGRGEQYF | TGCAGCGTTGAAGATTCAGTCGGTCGGGGGGAGCAGTACTTC
- | TRBJ2-6 | TRBV7-9 | TRBD2 | CASSPLAGSSGANVLTF | TGTGCCAGCAGCCCTTTAGCGGGGTCCTCTGGGGCCAACGTCCTGACTTTC
- | TRBJ2-5 | TRBV5-1 | - | CASSFPGVETQYF | TGCGCCAGCAGCTTTCCGGGGGTAGAGACCCAGTACTTC
- | TRBJ1-2 | TRBV18 | TRBD1 | CASSPPDRGRANYGYTF | TGTGCCAGCTCACCACCGGACAGGGGGCGAGCTAACTATGGCTACACCTTC
- | TRBJ2-7 | TRBV14 | TRBD1 | CASSKTGQGRFYEQYF | TGTGCCAGCAGCAAAACCGGACAGGGGCGATTCTACGAGCAGTACTTC
- | TRBJ2-1 | TRBV3-1/TRBV3-2 | TRBD2 | CASRESGGPTNEQFF | TGTGCCAGCAGGGAAAGCGGGGGGCCAACCAATGAGCAGTTCTTC
once | TRBJ2-7 | TRBV27 | TRBD1 | CASSLYRGSEQYF | TGTGCCAGCAGTTTGTACAGGGGTTCCGAGCAGTACTTC
few | TRBJ1-5 | TRBV6-6 | TRBD1 | CASSYSRAGGQPQHF | TGTGCCAGCAGTTACTCCAGGGCAGGGGGTCAGCCCCAGCATTTT
- | TRBJ2-3 | TRBV5-8 | TRBD2 | CASSFLQAGDGDTQYF | TGTGCCAGCAGCTTCCTACAAGCGGGGGACGGCGATACGCAGTATTTT
- | TRBJ1-2 | TRBV6-2/TRBV6-3 | TRBD1 | CASSDRDRGVYGYTF | TGTGCCAGCAGTGACCGGGACAGGGGCGTCTATGGCTACACCTTC
- | TRBJ2-1 | TRBV27 | - | CASSLGPRTGSSYNEQFF | TGTGCCAGCAGTTTAGGCCCCCGGACGGGAAGCTCCTACAATGAGCAGTTCTTC
- | TRBJ1-2 | TRBV18 | TRBD1 | CASSATGDVYGYTF | TGTGCCAGCTCAGCGACAGGGGATGTGTATGGCTACACCTTC
once | TRBJ2-3 | TRBV13 | - | CASSFSSTDTQYF | TGTGCCAGCAGCTTTTCTAGCACAGATACGCAGTATTTT
few | TRBJ2-2 | TRBV19 | TRBD1 | CASSVWTGGTGELFF | TGTGCCAGTAGTGTTTGGACAGGGGGCACCGGGGAGCTGTTTTTT
- | TRBJ1-1 | TRBV19 | - | CASSMFRDHTEAFF | TGTGCCAGTAGTATGTTCAGGGATCACACTGAAGCTTTCTTT
- | TRBJ1-6 | TRBV6-5 | - | CASSWEDSPLHF | TGTGCCAGCAGTTGGGAGGATTCACCCCTCCACTTT
- | TRBJ2-5 | TRBV7-2 | - | CASSSGLTRGSETQYF | TGTGCCAGCAGCTCCGGATTGACTAGAGGGTCAGAGACCCAGTACTTC
- | TRBJ2-7 | TRBV4-1 | - | CASSQGGSQGEQYF | TGCGCCAGCAGCCAAGGCGGTTCGCAGGGGGAGCAGTACTTC
- | TRBJ1-3 | TRBV9 | - | CASSVGDYSGNTIYF | TGTGCCAGCAGCGTAGGGGACTACTCTGGAAACACCATATATTTT
- | TRBJ1-5 | TRBV4-2 | TRBD1 | CASSQRLRPGQIARPQHF | TGTGCCAGCAGCCAACGCCTACGTCCGGGACAGATCGCTCGGCCCCAGCATTTT
- | TRBJ1-5 | TRBV20-1 | - | CSASPGTINQPQHF | TGCAGTGCTAGTCCGGGGACAATCAATCAGCCCCAGCATTTT
- | TRBJ1-3 | TRBV18 | TRBD1 | CASSNRGLDASGNTIYF | TGTGCCAGCTCGAACAGGGGTCTGGATGCTTCTGGAAACACCATATATTTT
- | TRBJ1-1 | TRBV6-5 | TRBD1 | CASSMDRGRTEAFF | TGTGCCAGCAGTATGGACAGGGGGCGGACTGAAGCTTTCTTT
- | TRBJ1-2 | TRBV6-6 | TRBD1 | CASSYSGDRSNGYTF | TGTGCCAGCAGTTACAGCGGGGACAGGAGTAATGGCTACACCTTC
once | TRBJ1-6 | TRBV5-1 | TRBD1 | CASSLQGVPHSYNSPLHF | TGCGCCAGCAGCTTACAGGGGGTCCCTCACTCCTATAATTCACCCCTCCACTTT
once | TRBJ1-1 | TRBV18 | TRBD1 | CASALDRLGEAFF | TGTGCCAGCGCTTTGGACAGGTTGGGAGAAGCTTTCTTT
- | TRBJ1-4 | TRBV4-2 | - | CASSQVSQGGGKLFF | TGTGCCAGCAGCCAAGTTTCCCAGGGAGGGGGAAAACTGTTTTTT